The sample holds many counts of the clone carrying this T cell receptor beta chain. TCRdb processed the 5' RACE reads anew with MiXCR; each CDR3 protein has one entry. The sample records hundreds of thousands of distinct CDR3 sequences, roughly 20% being singletons. This specimen belongs to a study of T-cell memory formation after mild COVID-19. This CDR3 contains 14 residues. The germline V and J ends were trimmed by 4 bases and 2 bases, with 9 bases remaining between them. Germline loops: CDR1 SGHTA, CDR2 FQGNSA. The sample taken for sequencing was PBMCs or a T cell subset sorted from them (not recorded which). The sequence derives from an adult woman who had mild COVID-19 (a few samples of this study predate the infection). Cell type and time point are not known. V and J are TRBV7-2 and TRBJ2-1, with D perhaps matching TRBD2 (5 bases). CDR3 protein: CASSSRRTYNEQFF. In DNA, the CDR3 is TGTGCCAGCAGCTCGCGGAGGACCTACAATGAGCAGTTCTTC.